The source of this T cell receptor beta chain is a study of T cell changes during pregnancy in multiple sclerosis. Libraries were prepared by immunoSEQ multiplex PCR; TCRdb keeps only in-frame clonotypes and omits some of them. The sample has around 62,000 clones; about 92% are singletons. Germline CDR1 MNHNS, CDR2 SASEGT. V was pared by 4 bases and J by 0 bases, with 16 bases between. CDR3 length: 16 amino acids. The source material was peripheral blood, sampled in the second trimester of pregnancy. This chain joins TRBV6-1 and TRBJ2-7; the D gene is possibly TRBD1 (6 bases). This clonotype was obtained from a female donor in good health, enrolled as a control in a pregnancy study. CDR3 DNA sequence: TGTGCCAGCAGTGGTCCAAAGGGGGTCAGCTCCTACGAGCAGTACTTC. Protein sequence: CASSGPKGVSSYEQYF.